This T cell receptor beta chain was documented in a study of blood T cells in healthy people across ages. A minimum of 6.5 million PBMCs was isolated per sample. There were at least 5 micrograms of total RNA extracted from every sample. General observations from the study: What prevented conclusive comparison of naive and antigen-experienced cells was that PBMCs were unsorted.

A second PCR, run for about 6 to 12 cycles, used a sample-barcoded 5' primer plus a J-beta primer mix. MiXCR, applied by TCRdb to the 5' RACE reads, yields one record per CDR3 protein. The repertoire consists of about 930,000 distinct CDR3 sequences, with almost 30% occurring once and the leading ten covering roughly a tenth. This CDR3 has 14 amino acids. The trim removed 10 bases at V and 6 bases at J, leaving 14 bases unmatched. Looked up from germline, CDR1 is WSHSY and CDR2 is SAAADI. This clonotype was detected ten times or more. Its target is unknown. These same records also appear under a second study, on T cells of mothers and their children. This second report adds: Compared with unrelated pairs, related mother-child pairs had slightly higher, non-significant overlap.

Sequenced: blood. This sequence was found in a woman aged 40 to 50 in good health. The chain recombines TRBV10-2 with TRBJ2-7, with TRBD2 identical over 8 bases. CDR3 amino acids: CANSAGEGGGEQYF. For the CDR3, the DNA is TGCGCCAACTCAGCGGGGGAGGGCGGTGGCGAGCAGTACTTC.